This TCR beta chain came from a study of shared clonotypes between healthy human individuals. Overall study: Used for every donor were three CD4 naive, three CD4 memory, two CD8 naive and one CD8 memory plate.

Profiling relied on immunoSEQ multiplex PCR, and the TCRdb table lists in-frame clones only, not all of them. The sample has 1 million to 1.2 million clones, roughly 80% seen once. Germline lookup yields CDR1 SNHLY and CDR2 FYNNEI. Trimming left V 8 bases short and J 6 bases short, with 7 bases between. The CDR3 spans 11 residues. Overall study results and limits: Naive subsets usually exceeded memory subsets in estimated richness. Generation probability values for non-shared clonotypes were lower than those for clonotypes shared by all four donors. Sharing of clonotypes among donors was expected to vary with sequencing depth.

This clone was observed a few times. The antigen is undetermined. Other DNA variants within this sample encode the same CDR3. Input material: memory CD4+ T cells from PBMCs. This sample's subset: CD45RA-negative fraction. The sequence derives from a man in his late teens or twenties in good health. Some clones in this sample may be carry-over from other donors' samples. The V call is TRBV2, the J call TRBJ2-2, with D unclear. The DNA for the CDR3 is TGTGCCAGCTCGTATTCCGGGGAGCTGTTTTTT. Translation gives CASSYSGELFF.